These 8 T cell receptor beta chains came from one sample sequenced in a study of T cell repertoires and HLA-DP antigens. These TCRs' antigens remain unknown. Produced via immunoSEQ multiplex PCR; TCRdb's table is partial and in-frame only. Seen here are some 110,000 clones, 80% to 95% observed once, and the top ten hold roughly 0.3%. The sample taken for sequencing was CD4+ T cells from PBMCs. All receptors come from a woman in her late teens or twenties in good health and CMV-seronegative.

The V and J genes are TRBV25-1 and TRBJ1-1; 8 bases map to TRBD1. Germline assignment: CDR1 MGHDK and CDR2 SYGVNS. Trimming removed 4 bases from V and 10 bases from J; junction bases left unmatched: 5. The CDR3 is made up of 12 amino acids. The CDR3 nucleotides read TGTGCCAGCAGTGTTGGACAGGGAGGAGCTTTCTTT. This sequence encodes CASSVGQGGAFF.

The chain is built from TRBV2 and TRBJ2-3, with TRBD1 as a possible D gene (5 bases). The V and J ends lost 4 bases and 1 base respectively, with 9 bases between them. The germline CDR1 and CDR2 sequences are SNHLY and FYNNEI. The CDR3 loop spans 14 amino acids. CDR3 nucleotide sequence: TGTGCCAGCAGTGTTCAGGGTCGCACAGATACGCAGTATTTT. This translates into CASSVQGRTDTQYF.

The CDR3 sequence: CASSPDISYEQYV. The CDR3 bases are TGTGCCAGCTCACCGGACATTTCCTACGAGCAGTACGTC. This chain links TRBV18 with TRBJ2-7, with D tentatively TRBD1 (5 bases). This CDR3 is built from 13 residues. V lost 3 bases to trimming and J lost 1 base, with 7 bases between them. Germline CDR1 and CDR2: KGHSH and LQKENI.

V and J are TRBV19 and TRBJ2-5, with TRBD2 matching over 8 bases. Losses at the gene ends were 4 bases for V and 5 bases for J; bases not matched to a gene: 12. The germline V gene has CDR1 LNHDA and CDR2 SQIVND (reference sequence). The CDR3 is 16 amino acids. The CDR3 is CASSNPGGGRSETQYF. CDR3 in DNA: TGTGCCAGTAGTAACCCGGGAGGCGGGAGGTCGGAGACCCAGTACTTC.

The chain joins TRBV18 to TRBJ1-2; 7 bases are a match to TRBD1. The germline gives CDR1 KGHSH, CDR2 LQKENI. J gave up 6 bases and V 2 bases, and 6 bases lay outside the gene matches. The CDR3 runs 14 residues. The CDR3, as DNA: TGTGCCAGCTCACCAGGAGGGGGCGCGGATGGCTACACCTTC. This translates into CASSPGGGADGYTF.

The CDR3 coding sequence is TGTGCCAGCTCACCACAAAGCTTCTACGAGCAGTACTTC. Protein sequence: CASSPQSFYEQYF. V usage is TRBV18 and J usage is TRBJ2-7; D not certain. The germline CDR1 and CDR2 sequences are KGHSH and LQKENI. Trimming took off 1 base at V and 3 bases at J, with 7 bases between the two ends. This CDR3 is 13 amino acids long.

The genes are TRBV6-6 and TRBJ1-5; 7 bases fit TRBD1. This CDR3 is 15 amino acids long. Per germline, CDR1 MNHNY and CDR2 SVGAGI (reference sequence). Germline trimming cut 7 bases from V and 0 bases from J; bases unmatched to any gene: 6. DNA for the CDR3: TGTGCCAGCAAAGGGGACAGTAATAGCAATCAGCCCCAGCATTTT. It encodes CASKGDSNSNQPQHF.

The V gene is TRBV30, the J gene TRBJ2-1; D possibly corresponds to TRBD2 (6 bases). V was trimmed by 0 bases and J by 0 bases, leaving 9 bases between them. Germline CDR1 GTSNPN, CDR2 SVGIG (reference sequence). This CDR3 spans 15 amino acids. The CDR3 coding sequence is TGTGCCTGGAGTGTGGACGGGAGCTCCTACAATGAGCAGTTCTTC. Its translation is CAWSVDGSSYNEQFF. Full variable domain (rest looked up from reference TRBV30 and TRBJ2-1): SQTIHQWPATLVQPVGSPLSLECTVEGTSNPNLYWYRQAAGRGLQLLFYSVGIGQISSEVPQNLSASRPQDRQFILSSKKLLLSDSGFYLCAWSVDGSSYNEQFFGPGTRLTVL.